Listed here are 31 T cell receptor beta chains from one sample, sequenced in a study of beta chain features in type 1 diabetes. Study observations and caveats: The study found moderately but significantly shorter TCRB CDR3s in all four CD4+ subsets of Type 1 diabetes patients.

Their antigens are not known. Expressed TCRB transcripts were sequenced, since all the RNA that had been isolated was reverse transcribed. Here immunoSEQ multiplex PCR was the method, and the copy in TCRdb shows in-frame clones only, minus some. The sample lists about 370,000 clones; around 10% were seen once. Sequenced input: central memory CD4+ T cells from blood. All receptors come from a man younger than 40 with type 1 diabetes.

This clone was observed a few times. The chain employs TRBV28 and TRBJ2-1; the D gene is possibly TRBD1 (6 bases). Germline V gene data show CDR1 as MDHEN and CDR2 as SYDVKM. Trimming removed 5 bases at V and 2 bases at J, with 16 bases between. This CDR3 has 16 residues. The CDR3 loop reads CASSIGPDRPYNEQFF. In nucleotides, the CDR3 is TGTGCCAGCAGTATCGGGCCAGACAGGCCCTACAATGAGCAGTTCTTC.

The J gene is TRBJ2-6, the V gene TRBV11-2; D call uncertain. Trimming removed 4 bases at V and 0 bases at J, with 7 bases between. Germline CDR1 SGHAT, CDR2 FQNNGV. This CDR3 has 15 amino acids. CDR3: CASSSDPSGANVLTF. In DNA form, the CDR3 reads TGTGCCAGCAGCTCGGACCCCTCTGGGGCCAACGTCCTGACTTTC.

This chain joins TRBV18 and TRBJ1-5; D is perhaps TRBD1 (6 bases). The germline V and J ends were trimmed by 6 bases and 6 bases, with 18 bases remaining between them. Germline V lookup: CDR1 KGHSH, CDR2 LQKENI. The CDR3 runs 15 residues. The CDR3 sequence: CASSPDRPGTQPQHF. The CDR3 DNA is TGTGCCAGCTCGCCCGACAGGCCCGGCACTCAGCCCCAGCATTTT.

This clone occurred a few times. The chain combines TRBV5-1 with TRBJ1-2; 7 nucleotides align to TRBD1. Losses at the gene ends were 3 bases for V and 5 bases for J; bases not matched to a gene: 10. The CDR3 covers 15 residues. Germline V gene sequence: CDR1 SGHRS, CDR2 YFSETQ. The CDR3 spells CASSSQGTAYYGYTF. In DNA form, the CDR3 reads TGCGCCAGCAGCTCTCAAGGGACAGCCTATTATGGCTACACCTTC. The variable domain in full, completed from reference TRBV5-1 and TRBJ1-2, reads KAGVTQTPRYLIKTRGQQVTLSCSPISGHRSVSWYQQTPGQGLQFLFEYFSETQRNKGNFPGRFSGRQFSNSRSEMNVSTLELGDSALYLCASSSQGTAYYGYTFGSGTRLTVV.

There are a few counts of this clone. The V call is TRBV11-2, the J call TRBJ1-1, with no clear D. The CDR3 spans 13 residues. Germline V CDR1 and CDR2: SGHAT, FQNNGV. V was pared by 1 base and J by 4 bases, with 7 bases between. Written as DNA, the CDR3 is TGTGCCAGCAGCTTAGCAAGGTCCACTGAAGCTTTCTTT. It yields the protein CASSLARSTEAFF.

This clone was found a few times. J is TRBJ2-2 and V is TRBV6-1; D is ambiguous. CDR1 and CDR2 from the germline V gene are MNHNS and SASEGT. This CDR3 comprises 14 residues. With 5 bases removed from V and 2 bases from J, the gap between germline ends came to 9 bases. The chain's CDR3 is CASSPYRNTGELFF. CDR3 DNA: TGTGCCAGCAGTCCCTACAGAAACACCGGGGAGCTGTTTTTT.

This clone has more than one count but fewer than ten. The gene calls are TRBV9 and TRBJ1-2; 9 bases map to TRBD1. Germline trimming cut 2 bases from V and 5 bases from J; bases unmatched to any gene: 4. Per germline, CDR1 SGDLS and CDR2 YYNGEE. The CDR3 sequence is 14 residues long. The CDR3 sequence is CASSVSDRGYGYTF. The CDR3, as DNA: TGTGCCAGCAGCGTGTCCGACAGGGGGTATGGCTACACCTTC.

This rearrangement joins TRBV27 to TRBJ1-1, with unresolved D. Germline values: CDR1 MNHEY, CDR2 SMNVEV (reference sequence). The V end lost 3 bases, the J end lost 0 bases, and 8 bases lay between the germline ends. The CDR3 is made up of 14 amino acids. CDR3 bases: TGTGCCAGCAGTTTTTCCAGTTTGAACACTGAAGCTTTCTTT. This gives the protein CASSFSSLNTEAFF.

As concerns this clone: This same CDR3 is encoded by further DNA sequences in the sample. The chain is built from TRBV7-9 and TRBJ1-3, with 10 bases aligning to TRBD1. Losses at the gene ends were 5 bases for V and 0 bases for J; bases not matched to a gene: 1. CDR3 length: 15 amino acids. The V gene's germline CDR1 is SEHNR and CDR2 FQNEAQ (reference sequence). The chain's CDR3 is CASSRQGASGNTIYF. CDR3 sequence (DNA): TGTGCCAGCAGCCGACAGGGGGCCTCTGGAAACACCATATATTTT.

There are a few counts of this clone. This rearrangement joins TRBV7-2 to TRBJ2-3; D unclear. The CDR3 spans 12 residues. V was trimmed by 7 bases and J by 2 bases, leaving 7 bases between them. Germline V gene lookup returns CDR1 SGHTA and CDR2 FQGNSA. The CDR3 loop reads CASTTNTDTQYF. The CDR3 nucleotides are TGTGCCAGCACCACTAACACAGATACGCAGTATTTT. The entire variable domain, with the rest obtained from reference TRBV7-2 and TRBJ2-3, is as follows: GAGVSQSPSNKVTEKGKDVELRCDPISGHTALYWYRQSLGQGLEFLIYFQGNSAPDKSGLPSDRFSAERTGGSVSTLTIQRTQQEDSAVYLCASTTNTDTQYFGPGTRLTVL.

This clone was seen a few times. The V and J genes are TRBV28 and TRBJ2-5, with 9 bases that match TRBD2. The CDR3 contains 16 residues. The germline gives CDR1 MDHEN, CDR2 SYDVKM. V was pared by 7 bases and J by 4 bases, with 13 bases of the junction left unmatched. Here the CDR3 reads CASMRAGGPSGETQYF. As DNA, the CDR3 is TGTGCCAGCATGCGGGCGGGAGGGCCCAGTGGAGAGACCCAGTACTTC.

The chain combines TRBV28 with TRBJ1-4; D unresolved. V lost 2 bases and J 6 bases, leaving 7 bases between the germline ends. From germline, CDR1 is MDHEN and CDR2 SYDVKM. The CDR3 is 13 residues long. The CDR3 sequence: CASSLRFYEKLFF. CDR3 sequence (DNA): TGTGCCAGCAGTTTACGATTTTATGAAAAACTGTTTTTT.

V and J are TRBV2 and TRBJ2-3, with TRBD1 matching 9 bases. The CDR3 runs 15 residues. The germline gives CDR1 SNHLY, CDR2 FYNNEI. Unmatched junction bases numbered 3, after V lost 5 bases and J lost 0 bases. The CDR3 sequence: CASSWDRDSTDTQYF. In nucleotides, the CDR3 is TGTGCCAGCAGTTGGGACAGGGACAGCACAGATACGCAGTATTTT.

This clone was seen many times. The rearrangement uses TRBV10-3 and TRBJ2-6; D tentatively reads TRBD1 or TRBD2 (5 bases each). Germline V gene data show CDR1 as ENHRY and CDR2 as SYGVKD. The V gene lost 11 bases and the J gene lost 1 base, with 18 bases spanning the gap. The CDR3 contains 16 residues. The CDR3 DNA follows: TGTGCCGTCCATCGGGGCCAAACGTCTGGGGCCAACGTCCTGACTTTC. Its protein is CAVHRGQTSGANVLTF.

This clone has a handful of counts. The chain employs TRBV10-3 and TRBJ1-4, with 10 positions matching TRBD1. CDR3 length: 16 residues. Per germline, CDR1 ENHRY and CDR2 SYGVKD. V was clipped by 3 bases and J by 10 bases; unmatched bases: 11. This chain's CDR3 is CAISDSTGQGIGKLFF. As DNA, the CDR3 is TGTGCCATCAGTGATTCCACGGGACAGGGGATTGGAAAACTGTTTTTT.

This clone was found a few times. The rearrangement uses TRBV19 and TRBJ1-2; 8 nucleotides agree with TRBD1. Per the germline V gene, CDR1 is LNHDA and CDR2 is SQIVND (reference sequence). V shed 5 bases and J 2 bases; nucleotides not matched to a gene: 1. The CDR3 has 13 amino acids. The CDR3 DNA reads as TGTGCCAGTAGTTGGGACAGGAACTATGGCTACACCTTC. It specifies CASSWDRNYGYTF.

This clone was seen a few times. V and J are TRBV6-6 and TRBJ2-2; D possibly corresponds to TRBD2 (5 bases). The germline CDR1 and CDR2 sequences are MNHNY and SVGAGI (reference sequence). V lost 6 bases and J lost 2, with 10 bases in between. The CDR3 is 14 amino acids. This chain's CDR3 is CASRPLGNTGELFF. The CDR3 DNA sequence: TGTGCCAGCAGGCCACTAGGAAACACCGGGGAGCTGTTTTTT.

This clone was seen only a few times. Other DNA sequences in the sample encode the same CDR3. The chain carries TRBV7-2 and TRBJ2-5, with D unresolved. V was shortened by 5 bases and J by 2 bases, with 9 bases between the two germline ends. The CDR3 is 13 residues long. Germline V gene lookup returns CDR1 SGHTA and CDR2 FQGNSA. CDR3 sequence (DNA): TGTGCCAGCAGCCCACTTGCGCAAGAGACCCAGTACTTC. Amino acids: CASSPLAQETQYF. Using reference TRBV7-2 and TRBJ2-5 for the parts outside the CDR3, the full variable domain is GAGVSQSPSNKVTEKGKDVELRCDPISGHTALYWYRQSLGQGLEFLIYFQGNSAPDKSGLPSDRFSAERTGGSVSTLTIQRTQQEDSAVYLCASSPLAQETQYFGPGTRLLVL.

This clone appeared a few times. This chain joins TRBV7-9 and TRBJ2-1, with D perhaps being TRBD1 or TRBD2 (6 bases each). This CDR3 is built from 13 residues. The germline V gene encodes CDR1 SEHNR and CDR2 FQNEAQ (reference sequence). V was shortened by 4 bases and J by 8 bases, with 12 bases between the two germline ends. CDR3 residues: CASSWTGGDEQFF. The CDR3, as DNA: TGTGCCAGCAGCTGGACCGGGGGCGATGAGCAGTTCTTC.

This clone was seen only a few times. The chain couples TRBV2 to TRBJ1-1, with TRBD1 matching 9 bases. J was trimmed by 1 base and V by 8 bases; bases with no gene match: 11. The CDR3 totals 16 residues. Germline CDR1 SNHLY, CDR2 FYNNEI. CDR3 loop: CASFRDREIGNTEAFF. CDR3 sequence (DNA): TGTGCCAGCTTCCGGGACAGGGAGATCGGGAACACTGAAGCTTTCTTT. Drawing the rest from reference TRBV2 and TRBJ1-1, the complete variable domain is EPEVTQTPSHQVTQMGQEVILRCVPISNHLYFYWYRQILGQKVEFLVSFYNNEISEKSEIFDDQFSVERPDGSNFTLKIRSTKLEDSAMYFCASFRDREIGNTEAFFGQGTRLTVV.

This clone came up many times. The chain is built from TRBV25-1 and TRBJ1-2; no firm D call. Germline CDR1 is MGHDK and CDR2 is SYGVNS. V was trimmed by 2 bases and J by 2 bases, leaving 0 bases between them. The CDR3 covers 11 residues. The CDR3 region is CASSENYGYTF. The CDR3 DNA follows: TGTGCCAGCAGTGAAAACTATGGCTACACCTTC.

This clone was counted a few times. The genes are TRBV7-3 and TRBJ2-1, with 10 nucleotides matching TRBD2. V was pared by 6 bases and J by 4 bases, with 9 bases of the junction left unmatched. CDR1 and CDR2 (germline): SGHTA, FQGTGA. The CDR3 has 16 residues. This CDR3 is CASSFRTSGTYNEQFF. CDR3 DNA: TGTGCCAGCAGTTTTAGGACTAGCGGTACTTACAATGAGCAGTTCTTC.

J is TRBJ2-1 and V is TRBV11-2; TRBD2 matches 8 bases. Germline CDR1 is SGHAT and CDR2 is FQNNGV. With 5 bases clipped from V and 7 bases from J, the junction kept 4 bases outside the gene matches. The CDR3 covers 13 residues. The CDR3 reads CASSQTGGNEQFF. CDR3 DNA sequence: TGTGCCAGCAGCCAAACGGGGGGGAATGAGCAGTTCTTC.

A note on this clone: Relative to the germline gene, one junction end is altered; a read error may explain this. This rearrangement joins TRBV7-7 to TRBJ2-2; TRBD2 matches 12 bases. The CDR3 has 15 amino acids. The germline V gene has CDR1 SSHAT and CDR2 FNYEAQ (reference sequence). The CDR3 DNA follows: TGTGCTAGCAGCCCGACTAGCGGGAGCACCGGGGAGCTGTTTTTT. This translates into CASSPTSGSTGELFF.

The chain joins TRBV4-2 to TRBJ2-5, with TRBD2 matching over 8 bases. The CDR3 totals 14 residues. Germline lookup yields CDR1 LGHNA and CDR2 YNFKEQ. V was pared by 3 bases and J by 4 bases, with 4 bases of the junction left unmatched. The CDR3 coding sequence is TGTGCCAGCAGCCACATCAGCGGGAGAGAGACCCAGTACTTC. The encoded protein is CASSHISGRETQYF.

V usage is TRBV19 and J usage is TRBJ2-2, with a weak D call TRBD2 (5 bases). The CDR3 runs to 15 residues. Germline loops: CDR1 LNHDA, CDR2 SQIVND (reference sequence). V was shortened by 10 bases and J by 1 base, with 16 bases between the two germline ends. The CDR3 nucleotides read TGTGCCACCAAAAAGGGAGATATGAACACCGGGGAGCTGTTTTTT. Its protein product is CATKKGDMNTGELFF.

The chain couples TRBV5-4 to TRBJ1-1; D might be TRBD1 (6 bases). CDR3 size: 17 residues. With 4 bases removed from V and 1 base from J, the gap between germline ends came to 20 bases. Germline-derived CDR1 and CDR2 are SGHNT and YYREEE (reference sequence). CDR3 protein: CASSGDLGGFRNTEAFF. CDR3 bases: TGTGCCAGCAGCGGGGACCTTGGGGGCTTCCGGAACACTGAAGCTTTCTTT.

Points on this clone: The same CDR3 also results from other DNA sequences found in this sample. The V and J genes are TRBV6-5 and TRBJ1-5, with D possibly TRBD1 on 5 matching bases. Germline-derived CDR1 and CDR2 are MNHEY and SVGAGI. The CDR3 is made up of 13 amino acids. Deletions cut 6 bases from V and 7 bases from J, with 13 bases between. The CDR3 sequence: CASRPQGGQPQHF. In DNA form, the CDR3 reads TGTGCCAGCAGACCTCAGGGAGGCCAGCCCCAGCATTTT.

With regard to this clone: Since a much larger clone is just one base distant, this may be a read error. The chain carries TRBV6-6 and TRBJ2-5; the D is unclear. Trimming took off 4 bases at V and 4 bases at J, with 4 bases between the two ends. Germline CDR1 is MNHNY and CDR2 is SVGAGI (reference sequence). The CDR3 covers 11 residues. CDR3 nucleotide sequence: TGTGCCAGCAGTTCCGGAGAGACCCAGTACTTC. Its protein product is CASSSGETQYF.

The chain carries TRBV9 and TRBJ2-7; 13 bases agree with TRBD2. Trimming at V came to 4 bases and at J to 12 bases, leaving 7 bases not matched to a gene. Per germline, CDR1 SGDLS and CDR2 YYNGEE. The CDR3 has 13 residues. The CDR3 DNA reads TGTGCCAGCAGCCCCAGACTAGCGGGAGGCAGGTACTTC. This sequence encodes CASSPRLAGGRYF.

The chain is built from TRBV7-3 and TRBJ2-1, with 7 bases lining up with TRBD2. CDR1 and CDR2 (germline): SGHTA, FQGTGA. V lost 5 bases and J lost 0; bases outside the gene matches: 4. The CDR3 is 15 amino acids. The CDR3, as DNA: TGTGCCAGCAGCGCCGGACTAGTCTCCTACAATGAGCAGTTCTTC. The encoded protein is CASSAGLVSYNEQFF. Using reference TRBV7-3 and TRBJ2-1 for the parts outside the CDR3, the full variable domain is GAGVSQTPSNKVTEKGKYVELRCDPISGHTALYWYRQSLGQGPEFLIYFQGTGAADDSGLPNDRFFAVRPEGSVSTLKIQRTERGDSAVYLCASSAGLVSYNEQFFGPGTRLTVL.